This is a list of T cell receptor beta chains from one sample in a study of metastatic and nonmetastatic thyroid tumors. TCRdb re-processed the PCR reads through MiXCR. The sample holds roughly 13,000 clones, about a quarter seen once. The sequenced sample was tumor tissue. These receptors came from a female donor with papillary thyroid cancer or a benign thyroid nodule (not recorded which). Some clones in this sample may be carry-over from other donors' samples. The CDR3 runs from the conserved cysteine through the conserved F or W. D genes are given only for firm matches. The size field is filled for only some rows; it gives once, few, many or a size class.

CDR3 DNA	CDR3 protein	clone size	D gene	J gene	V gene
TGTGCCAGCAGCTTATCACAGTTTCAGCCCCAGCATTTT	CASSLSQFQPQHF	many	NA	TRBJ1-5	TRBV11-2
TGTTCCATCAGATCATCCGGACAGGGCAATGAGCAGTTCTTC	CSIRSSGQGNEQFF	NA	TRBD1	TRBJ2-1	TRBV2
TGTGCCAGCACGCCTTCAGGGGCGGGGGTCTCTGGGGCCAACGTCCTGACTTTC	CASTPSGAGVSGANVLTF	medium-sized	NA	TRBJ2-6	TRBV27
TGTGCCAGCAGTTTCTCCCCCATTTCTAGCGGGGGCCACTCCTACAATGAGCAGTTCTTC	CASSFSPISSGGHSYNEQFF	many	TRBD2	TRBJ2-1	TRBV6-2/TRBV6-3
TGCAGTGCTAGAGATTCTATCGGGAGGTCCATCAGCGAGCAGTACTTC	CSARDSIGRSISEQYF	NA	TRBD2	TRBJ2-7	TRBV20-1
TGTGCCAGCAGCTTTAAAGGGGATCAGCCCCAGCATTTT	CASSFKGDQPQHF	many	NA	TRBJ1-5	TRBV7-8
TGTGCCAGCTTTTCGAGGGCCTACGAGCAGTACTTC	CASFSRAYEQYF	medium-sized	NA	TRBJ2-7	TRBV6-1
TGTGCCAGCAGCTTAGGGGGGGTCTCCTACTGGGGTCCCTACGAGCAGTACTTC	CASSLGGVSYWGPYEQYF	medium-sized	NA	TRBJ2-7	TRBV13
TGTGCCAGCAGGCGTCGGGGACAGGGGATGAACACTGAAGCTTTCTTT	CASRRRGQGMNTEAFF	medium-sized	TRBD1	TRBJ1-1	TRBV28
TGTGCCAGCAGTCTCCTGCGTTTCGGACCTAGCGGGAGTCCGGATGAGCAGTTCTTC	CASSLLRFGPSGSPDEQFF	NA	TRBD2	TRBJ2-1	TRBV12-3/TRBV12-4
TGCAGTGCTAGGTCGGGTGTCGGCTGGGCTGAAACTTTCTTT	CSARSGVGWAETFF	NA	NA	TRBJ1-1	TRBV20-1
TGTGCCAGCAGTTTGATTGGGACTAGCGGGACCGGGGAGCTGTTTTTT	CASSLIGTSGTGELFF	few	TRBD2	TRBJ2-2	TRBV28
TGTGCCAGCAGTTGGACTAGCGGGGGATACGAGCAGTACTTC	CASSWTSGGYEQYF	medium-sized	TRBD2	TRBJ2-7	TRBV12-3/TRBV12-4
TGTGCCAGCAGTCCTATGTCAGGGGTTGGCTACACCTTC	CASSPMSGVGYTF	few	NA	TRBJ1-2	TRBV12-3/TRBV12-4
TGTGCCAGTAGTATGGACGGGGGGCTGGGTTCGGGGGCCAACGTCCTGACTTTC	CASSMDGGLGSGANVLTF	many	NA	TRBJ2-6	TRBV19
TGCGCCAGCAGCTCCGGTCTAGCGGGAGCCACAGATACGCAGTATTTT	CASSSGLAGATDTQYF	medium-sized	TRBD2	TRBJ2-3	TRBV5-1
TGCGCCAGCAGCCCAGGGTGGGACACTGAAGCTTTCTTT	CASSPGWDTEAFF	many	NA	TRBJ1-1	TRBV5-1
TGTGCCAGCAGGAACCGGGACAGGGTCTATGGCTACACCTTC	CASRNRDRVYGYTF	medium-sized	TRBD1	TRBJ1-2	TRBV3-1
TGTGCCATTAGTATAAGGGGCAATCAGCCCCAGCATTTT	CAISIRGNQPQHF	NA	NA	TRBJ1-5	TRBV19
TGTGCCTGGAGTGTACTGGAGACCCAGTACTTC	CAWSVLETQYF	medium-sized	NA	TRBJ2-5	TRBV30
TGTGCCAGCAGCTTAGGTCGAGGGTTTATCGCCGAGCAGTACTTC	CASSLGRGFIAEQYF	many	NA	TRBJ2-7	TRBV11-2
TGTGCCAGTAGTTTTTTCCAGGGGGCCGACACCGGGGAGCTGTTTTTT	CASSFFQGADTGELFF	many	TRBD1	TRBJ2-2	TRBV19
TGTGCCAGCAGTCCCTATCAGGGGAGAGGAAACACCATATATTTT	CASSPYQGRGNTIYF	NA	NA	TRBJ1-3	TRBV6-1
TGTGCCAGCAGGCTTGGACAGGGTGTTGTCGGGCCCCAGCATTTT	CASRLGQGVVGPQHF	medium-sized	TRBD1	TRBJ1-5	TRBV27
TGTGCCAGCAGCCCGGGGGGCAACACTGAAGCTTTCTTT	CASSPGGNTEAFF	many	NA	TRBJ1-1	TRBV11-2
TGTGCCAGCAGCTTAGAGACCCACGAGCAGTACTTC	CASSLETHEQYF	medium-sized	NA	TRBJ2-7	TRBV7-9
TGTGCCAGCAGTACAACCCTACTCTCAGGTGGGAGCTACACCTTC	CASSTTLLSGGSYTF	medium-sized	NA	TRBJ1-2	TRBV28
TGTGCCAGCAGTTACTCGCATTCAGGGGCCCACACTGAAGCTTTCTTT	CASSYSHSGAHTEAFF	medium-sized	NA	TRBJ1-1	TRBV6-5
TGTGCCAGCAGCTGCTACGTTTTGACCGGGGAGCTGTTTTTT	CASSCYVLTGELFF	few	NA	TRBJ2-2	TRBV2
TGCAGTGCTATAGGAGGAAATGTCACTGAAGCTTTCTTT	CSAIGGNVTEAFF	NA	NA	TRBJ1-1	TRBV20-1
TGTGCCAGCAGTGGTGCGGGAAGTGGGAGAAACACCATATATTTT	CASSGAGSGRNTIYF	medium-sized	NA	TRBJ1-3	TRBV6-1
TGTGCCAGCATCGCCGACAGGGGTCATTACGAGCAGTACTTC	CASIADRGHYEQYF	NA	TRBD1	TRBJ2-7	TRBV2
TGTGCCAGCAGTTCGGTAGACAGGACCCACGAGCAGTACTTC	CASSSVDRTHEQYF	few	NA	TRBJ2-7	TRBV27
TGTGCCAGCAGCCCCAAAAGGACTAGGGGGTACGAGCAGTACTTC	CASSPKRTRGYEQYF	medium-sized	NA	TRBJ2-7	TRBV3-1
TGTGCCAGCACCCCTTGGAAGGGACTACGAGATACGCAGTATTTT	CASTPWKGLRDTQYF	many	TRBD2	TRBJ2-3	TRBV28
TGCAGCTTTGAGTCCTCCGTGACTAGCGGGAGGCAGTTCTTC	CSFESSVTSGRQFF	few	TRBD2	TRBJ2-1	TRBV29-1
TGCGCCAGCAGCTTGACCGGACAGTGGGGGATTGGGGCCAACGTCCTGACTTTC	CASSLTGQWGIGANVLTF	NA	NA	TRBJ2-6	TRBV5-1